Listed below are T cell receptor beta chains from one sample, sequenced in a study of T-cell reconstitution after alpha-beta-depleted transplantation in children. TCRdb processed the PCR reads anew with MiXCR; each CDR3 protein has one entry. The profile shows more than 75,000 distinct CDR3 sequences, 23% of them singletons. Specimen: PBMCs, collected before TCRalphabeta/CD19-depleted stem cell transplant. The receptors stem from a boy aged 2 to 10 with acute lymphoblastic leukemia, due to receive a stem cell transplant. The CDR3 runs from the conserved cysteine through the conserved F or W. Part of the rows lack a size; the others show once, few, many or a class for expanded clones.

j_gene: TRBJ2-5
abundance: few
v_gene: TRBV12-3/TRBV12-4
CDR3aa: CASSLGPETQYF

j_gene: TRBJ2-5
abundance: few
v_gene: TRBV6-5
CDR3aa: CASSSRTRWQGETQYF

j_gene: TRBJ2-7
abundance: .
v_gene: TRBV7-2
CDR3aa: CASSLMYEQYF

j_gene: TRBJ1-3
abundance: many
v_gene: TRBV20-1
CDR3aa: CSTHSGNTIYF

j_gene: TRBJ2-5
abundance: .
v_gene: TRBV5-1
CDR3aa: CASSPDPGRQETQYF

j_gene: TRBJ2-1
abundance: once
v_gene: TRBV2
CDR3aa: CASSAGIFNEQFF

j_gene: TRBJ2-5
abundance: .
v_gene: TRBV15
CDR3aa: CATSRTSGRPEETQYF

j_gene: TRBJ2-5
abundance: .
v_gene: TRBV28
CDR3aa: CASSFRQGGMETQYF

j_gene: TRBJ2-5
abundance: few
v_gene: TRBV5-6
CDR3aa: CASSFNRGETQYF

j_gene: TRBJ2-1
abundance: few
v_gene: TRBV30
CDR3aa: CAWTPGGITYNEQFF

j_gene: TRBJ1-3
abundance: .
v_gene: TRBV2
CDR3aa: CASSGGNTIYF

j_gene: TRBJ2-5
abundance: few
v_gene: TRBV18
CDR3aa: CASSPVYQETQYF

j_gene: TRBJ2-3
abundance: .
v_gene: TRBV29-1
CDR3aa: CSVEGRSTDTQYF

j_gene: TRBJ2-7
abundance: .
v_gene: TRBV12-3/TRBV12-4
CDR3aa: CASSRTGEHEQYF

j_gene: TRBJ2-1
abundance: .
v_gene: TRBV3-1
CDR3aa: CASSQGSYEQFF

j_gene: TRBJ1-1
abundance: many
v_gene: TRBV12-3/TRBV12-4
CDR3aa: CASSSRDRGPSWTEAFF

j_gene: TRBJ1-1
abundance: .
v_gene: TRBV28
CDR3aa: CASSFMGRWDRPGTEAFF

j_gene: TRBJ2-1
abundance: .
v_gene: TRBV5-1
CDR3aa: CASSPLVRGRAINEQFF

j_gene: TRBJ2-1
abundance: few
v_gene: TRBV20-1
CDR3aa: CSASDNEQFF

j_gene: TRBJ2-7
abundance: many
v_gene: TRBV7-9
CDR3aa: CASSPDRAGSYEQYF

j_gene: TRBJ2-4
abundance: .
v_gene: TRBV20-1
CDR3aa: CSARFPAAKNIQYF

j_gene: TRBJ2-2
abundance: few
v_gene: TRBV15
CDR3aa: CATRARDTGELFF

j_gene: TRBJ2-5
abundance: few
v_gene: TRBV25-1
CDR3aa: CASSPGSGTGTQYF

j_gene: TRBJ1-2
abundance: few
v_gene: TRBV5-1
CDR3aa: CASSSRDLRGGYGYTF

j_gene: TRBJ1-5
abundance: .
v_gene: TRBV6-1
CDR3aa: CASSRTQGAGNQPQHF

j_gene: TRBJ2-1
abundance: medium-sized
v_gene: TRBV5-1
CDR3aa: CASAQNGGTYNEQFF

j_gene: TRBJ2-3
abundance: many
v_gene: TRBV7-2
CDR3aa: CASSPTGAGTDTQYF

j_gene: TRBJ2-7
abundance: .
v_gene: TRBV12-3/TRBV12-4
CDR3aa: CASSLGTGAVYEQYF

j_gene: TRBJ2-2
abundance: few
v_gene: TRBV10-3
CDR3aa: CAISVDSMGGELFF

j_gene: TRBJ2-7
abundance: .
v_gene: TRBV28
CDR3aa: CASSAAGTWDSYEQYF

j_gene: TRBJ2-1
abundance: few
v_gene: TRBV20-1
CDR3aa: CSPSDSAAGSEQFF

j_gene: TRBJ2-1
abundance: few
v_gene: TRBV4-3
CDR3aa: CASSPRISVSYNEQFF

j_gene: TRBJ2-1
abundance: .
v_gene: TRBV20-1
CDR3aa: CSARGRLAETSYNEQFF

j_gene: TRBJ2-1
abundance: few
v_gene: TRBV24-1
CDR3aa: CATSEPGPVSYNEQFF

j_gene: TRBJ2-7
abundance: .
v_gene: TRBV12-3/TRBV12-4
CDR3aa: CASSFDRSSYEQYF

j_gene: TRBJ2-3
abundance: .
v_gene: TRBV24-1
CDR3aa: CASGMSSGGIDTQYF

j_gene: TRBJ2-2
abundance: .
v_gene: TRBV7-8
CDR3aa: CASSPVAGGPVAGELFF

j_gene: TRBJ2-1
abundance: .
v_gene: TRBV10-3
CDR3aa: CAIGTSGHNEQFF

j_gene: TRBJ2-2
abundance: .
v_gene: TRBV3-1
CDR3aa: CASTGATGELFF

j_gene: TRBJ2-1
abundance: .
v_gene: TRBV27
CDR3aa: CASSTRDGAVDEQFF

j_gene: TRBJ2-1
abundance: many
v_gene: TRBV7-8
CDR3aa: CASSGSGRWNEQFF

j_gene: TRBJ2-1
abundance: .
v_gene: TRBV6-1
CDR3aa: CASSQRTGEYNEQFF

j_gene: TRBJ2-1
abundance: many
v_gene: TRBV20-1
CDR3aa: CSARELGRTNEQFF

j_gene: TRBJ2-7
abundance: .
v_gene: TRBV5-6
CDR3aa: CASSSGGRPFYEQYF

j_gene: TRBJ2-1
abundance: few
v_gene: TRBV29-1
CDR3aa: CSVETVWLAEGSSYNEQFF

j_gene: TRBJ2-5
abundance: many
v_gene: TRBV3-1
CDR3aa: CASSRGRQGQETQYF

j_gene: TRBJ2-2
abundance: .
v_gene: TRBV20-1
CDR3aa: CSARSGTASNTGELFF

j_gene: TRBJ2-5
abundance: .
v_gene: TRBV10-3
CDR3aa: CAISGTSGVRETQYF

j_gene: TRBJ2-1
abundance: .
v_gene: TRBV9
CDR3aa: CASSELAEGPYNEQFF

j_gene: TRBJ2-2
abundance: few
v_gene: TRBV10-3
CDR3aa: CAIDSSGQGNTGELFF

j_gene: TRBJ1-2
abundance: .
v_gene: TRBV28
CDR3aa: CASSYSGTGYGYTF

j_gene: TRBJ2-3
abundance: many
v_gene: TRBV20-1
CDR3aa: CSASLSGITDTQYF

j_gene: TRBJ1-6
abundance: .
v_gene: TRBV5-1
CDR3aa: CASSLVFGSPLHF

j_gene: TRBJ2-3
abundance: many
v_gene: TRBV19
CDR3aa: CASSGLAETDTQYF